A selection of T cell receptor beta chains follows, all from one sample in a study of T cell clones after liver transplantation. Here immunoSEQ multiplex PCR was the method, and the copy in TCRdb shows in-frame clones only, minus some. This sample yields over 15,000 clones, of which over 70% are seen a single time; roughly 13% belongs to the top ten. The sample here was CD8+ T cells from blood, taken before liver transplant. Receptors were obtained from a human donor who received a liver transplant. CDR3s include the opening cysteine and the closing phenylalanine or tryptophan. The order of the fields is CDR3 protein, CDR3 DNA, V gene, D gene, J gene, CDR3 length, clone size. D genes are given only for firm matches. Not all rows give a size; the values are once, few, many and, for expanded clones, a class.

CASSSTDSSEQYF | TGTGCCAGCAGTTCCACGGACAGTTCGGAGCAGTACTTC | TRBV6-5 | . | TRBJ2-7 | 13 | .
CASWARNTGNTIYF | TGTGCCAGCTGGGCCAGAAACACTGGAAACACCATATATTTT | TRBV2 | . | TRBJ1-3 | 14 | few
CASSFLAGGYNEQFF | TGTGCCAGCAGCTTCCTAGCGGGAGGGTACAATGAGCAGTTCTTC | TRBV28 | TRBD2 | TRBJ2-1 | 15 | .
CASSQDLGYEQYF | TGCGCCAGCAGCCAAGATCTAGGCTACGAGCAGTACTTC | TRBV4-1 | . | TRBJ2-7 | 13 | .
CASSVGGVDQPQHF | TGTGCCAGCAGCGTAGGAGGGGTCGATCAGCCCCAGCATTTT | TRBV9 | . | TRBJ1-5 | 14 | .
CASSPTLERGTDTQYF | TGTGCCAGCAGCCCTACACTGGAGAGAGGCACAGATACGCAGTATTTT | TRBV13 | . | TRBJ2-3 | 16 | .
CASSPTKGSEAFF | TGTGCCAGCAGCCCCACTAAGGGCTCTGAAGCTTTCTTT | TRBV4-2 | . | TRBJ1-1 | 13 | .
CASSLAEGTPFEQYF | TGTGCCAGCAGCTTAGCGGAGGGGACACCCTTCGAGCAGTACTTC | TRBV7-9 | . | TRBJ2-7 | 15 | few
CSVEGGERYNEQFF | TGCAGCGTTGAAGGAGGGGAAAGATACAATGAGCAGTTCTTC | TRBV29-1 | . | TRBJ2-1 | 14 | .
CASSQFRQLGQPQHF | TGCGCCAGCAGTCAATTTAGACAGTTAGGTCAGCCCCAGCATTTT | TRBV23-1 | . | TRBJ1-5 | 15 | .
CASSRGSGNEQYF | TGTGCCAGCAGTCGGGGTAGCGGTAACGAGCAGTACTTC | TRBV5-4 | . | TRBJ2-7 | 13 | .
CASRSRAGETQYF | TGTGCTAGCAGATCCAGGGCGGGGGAGACCCAGTACTTC | TRBV7-7 | . | TRBJ2-5 | 13 | .
CASSYAGMNTEAFF | TGTGCCAGCAGTTACGCAGGGATGAACACTGAAGCTTTCTTT | TRBV6-5 | . | TRBJ1-1 | 14 | .
CASSRGTTRTEAFF | TGTGCCAGTAGTAGAGGCACGACGCGAACTGAAGCTTTCTTT | TRBV19 | . | TRBJ1-1 | 14 | .
CASSIDRGQGRGEKLFF | TGTGCCAGTAGTATAGATCGGGGGCAGGGACGAGGAGAAAAACTGTTTTTT | TRBV19 | . | TRBJ1-4 | 17 | .
CASSLQLAGGSSYEQYF | TGTGCCAGCAGTTTACAACTAGCGGGGGGAAGCTCCTACGAGCAGTACTTC | TRBV27 | TRBD2 | TRBJ2-7 | 17 | .
CASSYSGLEGGEQYF | TGTGCCAGCAGTTACTCGGGCCTTGAAGGGGGCGAGCAGTACTTC | TRBV6-5 | . | TRBJ2-7 | 15 | .
CASSRTARSNQPQHF | TGTGCCAGTAGTAGGACAGCCCGAAGCAATCAGCCCCAGCATTTT | TRBV19 | . | TRBJ1-5 | 15 | .
CASSHDPDRGETEAFF | TGCGCCAGCAGCCACGACCCTGACAGGGGGGAAACTGAAGCTTTCTTT | TRBV4-1 | TRBD1 | TRBJ1-1 | 16 | .
CASSFLSGTDTQYF | TGTGCCAGCAGTTTTCTCAGCGGCACAGATACGCAGTATTTT | TRBV28 | . | TRBJ2-3 | 14 | once
CASSPPGRSGEQFF | TGTGCCAGCAGCCCACCGGGCAGGTCCGGTGAGCAGTTCTTC | TRBV7-9 | . | TRBJ2-1 | 14 | .
CASSPGRGQPYEQYF | TGCGCCAGCAGCCCCGGAAGGGGACAGCCCTACGAGCAGTACTTC | TRBV4-1 | TRBD1 | TRBJ2-7 | 15 | .
CASSQVWVGNTEAFF | TGCGCCAGCAGCCAAGTTTGGGTGGGGAACACTGAAGCTTTCTTT | TRBV4-3 | . | TRBJ1-1 | 15 | .
CASSGKTSGENTGELFF | TGTGCCAGCAGTGGAAAGACTAGCGGAGAGAACACCGGGGAGCTGTTTTTT | TRBV2 | TRBD2 | TRBJ2-2 | 17 | .
CASSMTANTEAFF | TGTGCCAGTAGTATGACAGCGAACACTGAAGCTTTCTTT | TRBV19 | . | TRBJ1-1 | 13 | .
CASSWEEGKGYGYTF | TGCGCCAGCAGCTGGGAGGAGGGAAAGGGATATGGCTACACCTTC | TRBV5-1 | . | TRBJ1-2 | 15 | .
CASSLTPDTQYF | TGTGCCAGCAGCTTGACCCCAGATACGCAGTATTTT | TRBV11-1 | . | TRBJ2-3 | 12 | .
CASSQDLGTSGENEQFF | TGCGCCAGCAGCCAAGATCTCGGGACTAGCGGTGAAAATGAGCAGTTCTTC | TRBV4-3 | TRBD2 | TRBJ2-1 | 17 | .
CASSSDGYGYTF | TGTGCCAGCAGCTCGGACGGCTATGGCTACACCTTC | TRBV7-9 | . | TRBJ1-2 | 12 | .
CASSLTSGGPYEQYF | TGTGCCAGCAGTTTAACTAGCGGGGGGCCCTACGAGCAGTACTTC | TRBV28 | TRBD2 | TRBJ2-7 | 15 | .
CASSLRGRHEQYF | TGTGCCAGCAGCTTACGTGGGCGTCACGAGCAGTACTTC | TRBV13 | . | TRBJ2-7 | 13 | .
CATSRRVTAYEQYF | TGTGCCACCAGCAGAAGGGTTACCGCCTACGAGCAGTACTTC | TRBV15 | . | TRBJ2-7 | 14 | .
CASSPAPATSTDTQYF | TGTGCCAGCAGCCCAGCCCCGGCGACTAGCACAGATACGCAGTATTTT | TRBV4-2 | . | TRBJ2-3 | 16 | .
CASSHNKIELNQQETQYF | TGCGCCAGCAGCCATAACAAGATCGAACTAAACCAGCAAGAGACCCAGTACTTC | TRBV5-1 | . | TRBJ2-5 | 18 | .
CASSPLLSGSTDTQYF | TGTGCCAGCAGCCCACTCTTGAGCGGGAGCACAGATACGCAGTATTTT | TRBV6-4 | . | TRBJ2-3 | 16 | .
CASRSGSSYEQYF | TGTGCCAGCAGGTCCGGGTCCTCCTACGAGCAGTACTTC | TRBV5-4 | . | TRBJ2-7 | 13 | .
CASSQDGGASAFF | TGCGCCAGCAGCCAAGATGGAGGGGCCTCTGCTTTCTTT | TRBV4-3 | . | TRBJ1-1 | 13 | .